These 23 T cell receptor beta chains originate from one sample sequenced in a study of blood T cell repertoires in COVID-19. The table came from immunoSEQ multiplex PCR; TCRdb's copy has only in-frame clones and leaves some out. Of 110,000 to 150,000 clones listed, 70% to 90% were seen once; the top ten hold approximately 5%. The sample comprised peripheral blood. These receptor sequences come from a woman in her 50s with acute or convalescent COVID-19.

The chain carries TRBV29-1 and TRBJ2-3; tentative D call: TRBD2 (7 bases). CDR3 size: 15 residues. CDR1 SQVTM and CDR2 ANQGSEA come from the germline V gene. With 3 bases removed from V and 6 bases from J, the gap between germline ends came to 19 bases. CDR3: CSVDWRRGGGDTQYF. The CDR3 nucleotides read TGCAGCGTTGATTGGCGACGCGGGGGCGGGGATACGCAGTATTTT.

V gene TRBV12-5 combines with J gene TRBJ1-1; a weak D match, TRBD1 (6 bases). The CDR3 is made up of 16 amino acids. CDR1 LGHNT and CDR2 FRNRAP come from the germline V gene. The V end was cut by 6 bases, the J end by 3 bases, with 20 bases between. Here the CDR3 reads CASGKKNGTQDTEAFF. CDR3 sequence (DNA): TGTGCTAGTGGCAAAAAAAACGGGACACAGGACACTGAAGCTTTCTTT.

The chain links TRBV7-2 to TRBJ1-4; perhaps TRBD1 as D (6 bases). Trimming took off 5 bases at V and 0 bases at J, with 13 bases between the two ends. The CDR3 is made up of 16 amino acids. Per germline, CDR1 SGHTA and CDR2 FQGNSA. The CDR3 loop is CASSDFTGSTNEKLFF. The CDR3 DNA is TGTGCCAGCAGCGACTTTACAGGGTCAACTAATGAAAAACTGTTTTTT. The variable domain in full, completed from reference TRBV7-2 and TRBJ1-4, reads GAGVSQSPSNKVTEKGKDVELRCDPISGHTALYWYRQSLGQGLEFLIYFQGNSAPDKSGLPSDRFSAERTGGSVSTLTIQRTQQEDSAVYLCASSDFTGSTNEKLFFGSGTQLSVL.

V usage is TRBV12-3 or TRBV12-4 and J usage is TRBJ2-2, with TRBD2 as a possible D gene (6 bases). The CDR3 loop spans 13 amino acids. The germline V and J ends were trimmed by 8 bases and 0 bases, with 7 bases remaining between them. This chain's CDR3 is CASRDSNTGELFF. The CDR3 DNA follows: TGTGCCAGCCGGGACTCGAACACCGGGGAGCTGTTTTTT.

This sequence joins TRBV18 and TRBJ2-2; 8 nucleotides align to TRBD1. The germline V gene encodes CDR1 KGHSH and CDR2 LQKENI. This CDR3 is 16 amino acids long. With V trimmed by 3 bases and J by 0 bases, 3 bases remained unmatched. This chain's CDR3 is CASSPEDRANTGELFF. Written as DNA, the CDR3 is TGTGCCAGCTCACCCGAGGACAGGGCGAACACCGGGGAGCTGTTTTTT.

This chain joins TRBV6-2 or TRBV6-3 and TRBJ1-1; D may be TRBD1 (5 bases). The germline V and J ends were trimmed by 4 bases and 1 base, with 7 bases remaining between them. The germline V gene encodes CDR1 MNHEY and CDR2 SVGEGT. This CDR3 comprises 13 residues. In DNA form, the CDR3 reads TGTGCCAGCAGTTTTGACAGGAACACTGAAGCTTTCTTT. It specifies CASSFDRNTEAFF.

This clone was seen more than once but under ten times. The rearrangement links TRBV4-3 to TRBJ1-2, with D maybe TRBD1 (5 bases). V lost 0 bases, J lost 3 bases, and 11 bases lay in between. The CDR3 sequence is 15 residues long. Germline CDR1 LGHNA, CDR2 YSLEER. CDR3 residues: CASSQEGETDYGYTF. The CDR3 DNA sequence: TGCGCCAGCAGCCAAGAGGGTGAGACAGACTATGGCTACACCTTC.

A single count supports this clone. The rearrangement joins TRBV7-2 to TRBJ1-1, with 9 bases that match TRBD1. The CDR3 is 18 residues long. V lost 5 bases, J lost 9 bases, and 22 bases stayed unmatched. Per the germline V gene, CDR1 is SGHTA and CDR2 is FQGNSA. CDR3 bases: TGTGCCAGCAGCCTAGTCTACCAAGGTACAGGGGGCAGTAGTCAAGCTTTCTTT. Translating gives CASSLVYQGTGGSSQAFF.

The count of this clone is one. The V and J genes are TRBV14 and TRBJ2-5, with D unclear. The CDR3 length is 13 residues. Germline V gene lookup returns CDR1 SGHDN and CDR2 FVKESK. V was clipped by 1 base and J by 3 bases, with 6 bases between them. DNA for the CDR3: TGTGCCAGCAGCCAAGTTAATGAAGAGACCCAGTACTTC. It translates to CASSQVNEETQYF.

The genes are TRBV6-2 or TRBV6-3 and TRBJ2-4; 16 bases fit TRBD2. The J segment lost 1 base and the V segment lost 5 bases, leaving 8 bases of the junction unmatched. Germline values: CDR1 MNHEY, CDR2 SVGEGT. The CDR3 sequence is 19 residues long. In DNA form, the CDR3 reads TGTGCCAGCAGTCCGGCGGGACTAGCGGGGGGGTCCGCCAAAAACATTCAGTACTTC. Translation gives CASSPAGLAGGSAKNIQYF.

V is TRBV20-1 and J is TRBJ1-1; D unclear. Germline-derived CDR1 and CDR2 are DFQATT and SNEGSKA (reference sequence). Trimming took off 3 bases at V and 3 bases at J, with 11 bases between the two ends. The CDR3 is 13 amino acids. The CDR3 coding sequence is TGCAGTGCTAGTCTTGTGAGGGACACTGAAGCTTTCTTT. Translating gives CSASLVRDTEAFF.

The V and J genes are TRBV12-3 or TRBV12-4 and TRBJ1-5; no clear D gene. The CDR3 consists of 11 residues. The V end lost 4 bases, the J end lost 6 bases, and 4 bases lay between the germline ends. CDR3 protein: CASSSGQPQHF. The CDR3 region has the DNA TGTGCCAGCAGTTCCGGTCAGCCCCAGCATTTT.

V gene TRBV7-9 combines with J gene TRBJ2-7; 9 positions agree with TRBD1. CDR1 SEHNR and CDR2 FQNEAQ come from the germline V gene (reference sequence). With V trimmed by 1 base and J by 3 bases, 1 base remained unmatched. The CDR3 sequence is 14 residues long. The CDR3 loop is CASSLEDRGYEQYF. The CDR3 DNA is TGTGCCAGCAGCTTAGAGGACAGGGGCTACGAGCAGTACTTC.

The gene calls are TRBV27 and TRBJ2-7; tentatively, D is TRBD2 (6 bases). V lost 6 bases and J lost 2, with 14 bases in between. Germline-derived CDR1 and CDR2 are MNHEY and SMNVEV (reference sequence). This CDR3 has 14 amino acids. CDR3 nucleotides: TGTGCCAGCAGGGAGGGATTTGGCGCCTACGAGCAGTACTTC. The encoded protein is CASREGFGAYEQYF.

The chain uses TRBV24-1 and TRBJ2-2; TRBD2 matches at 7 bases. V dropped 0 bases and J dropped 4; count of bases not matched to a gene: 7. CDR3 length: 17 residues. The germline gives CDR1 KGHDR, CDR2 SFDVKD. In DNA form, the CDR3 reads TGTGCCACCAGTGATTTGACTAGCGCATATAGCACCGGGGAGCTGTTTTTT. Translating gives CATSDLTSAYSTGELFF.

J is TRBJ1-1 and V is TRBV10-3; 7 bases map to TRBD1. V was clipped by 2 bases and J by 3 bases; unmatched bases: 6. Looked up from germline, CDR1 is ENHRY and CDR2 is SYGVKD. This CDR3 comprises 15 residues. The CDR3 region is CAISERRGGDTEAFF. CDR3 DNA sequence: TGTGCCATCAGTGAGAGGAGAGGGGGCGACACTGAAGCTTTCTTT.

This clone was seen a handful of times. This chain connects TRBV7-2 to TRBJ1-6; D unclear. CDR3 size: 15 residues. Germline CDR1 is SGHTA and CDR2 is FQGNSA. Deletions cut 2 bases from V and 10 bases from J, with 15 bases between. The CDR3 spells CASSLRGGSASPLHF. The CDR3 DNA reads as TGTGCCAGCAGCTTACGAGGAGGGAGTGCGTCACCCCTCCACTTT. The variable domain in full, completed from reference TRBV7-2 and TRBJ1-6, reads GAGVSQSPSNKVTEKGKDVELRCDPISGHTALYWYRQSLGQGLEFLIYFQGNSAPDKSGLPSDRFSAERTGGSVSTLTIQRTQQEDSAVYLCASSLRGGSASPLHFGNGTRLTVT.

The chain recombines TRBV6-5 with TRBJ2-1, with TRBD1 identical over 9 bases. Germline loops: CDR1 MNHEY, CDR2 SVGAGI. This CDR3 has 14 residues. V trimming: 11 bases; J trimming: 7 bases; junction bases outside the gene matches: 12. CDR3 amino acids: CAHSARQGGNEQFF. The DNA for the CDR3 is TGTGCCCATAGTGCGAGACAGGGGGGAAATGAGCAGTTCTTC.

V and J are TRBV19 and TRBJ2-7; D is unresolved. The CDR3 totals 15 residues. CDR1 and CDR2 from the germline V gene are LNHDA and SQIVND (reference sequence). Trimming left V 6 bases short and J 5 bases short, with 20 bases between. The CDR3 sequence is CASRKWAEGGHEQYF. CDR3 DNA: TGTGCCAGTAGAAAGTGGGCAGAAGGTGGTCACGAGCAGTACTTC.

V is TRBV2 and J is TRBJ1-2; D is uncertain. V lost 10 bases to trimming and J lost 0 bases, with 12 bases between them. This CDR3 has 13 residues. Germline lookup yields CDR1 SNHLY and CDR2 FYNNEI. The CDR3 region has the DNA TGTGCCACGAAAGGCGACTCTAACTATGGCTACACCTTC. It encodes CATKGDSNYGYTF.

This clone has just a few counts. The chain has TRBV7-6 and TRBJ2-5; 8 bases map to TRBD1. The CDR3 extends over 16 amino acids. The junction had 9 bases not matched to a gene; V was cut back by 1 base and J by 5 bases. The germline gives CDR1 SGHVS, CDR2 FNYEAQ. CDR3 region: CASSLGGTGDQETQYF. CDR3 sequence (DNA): TGTGCCAGCAGCTTAGGAGGGACAGGAGATCAGGAGACCCAGTACTTC.

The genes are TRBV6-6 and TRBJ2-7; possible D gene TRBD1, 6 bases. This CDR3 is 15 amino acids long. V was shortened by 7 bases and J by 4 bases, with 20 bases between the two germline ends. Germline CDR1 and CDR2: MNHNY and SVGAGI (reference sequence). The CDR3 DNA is TGTGCCAGCACCCCGAGGGCAGGGGAAGTATACGAGCAGTACTTC. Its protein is CASTPRAGEVYEQYF.

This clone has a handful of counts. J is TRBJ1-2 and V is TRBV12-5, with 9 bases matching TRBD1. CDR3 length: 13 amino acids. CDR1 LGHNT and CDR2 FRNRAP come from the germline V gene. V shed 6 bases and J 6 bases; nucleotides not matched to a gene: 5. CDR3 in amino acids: CASGLGTGNGYTF. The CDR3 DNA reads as TGTGCTAGTGGCCTAGGGACAGGGAATGGCTACACCTTC.